The rows below give T cell receptor beta chains drawn from one sample of a study of T cell responses to AZD1222 COVID-19 vaccine. Clones were sequenced by immunoSEQ multiplex PCR, and TCRdb holds only the in-frame ones, with some missing. Here the sample spans 100,000 to 150,000 clones, about nine tenths being singletons. Material: peripheral blood, obtained on day 0 of AZD1222 vaccination. The receptors derive from an adult in good health. CDR3s include the opening cysteine and the closing phenylalanine or tryptophan. The order of the fields is clone size, V gene, D gene, J gene, CDR3 protein, CDR3 DNA. The D gene is left open where the match is weak. Expanded clones are given a class, and other clones once, few, many or no size at all.

once	TRBV7-4	NA	TRBJ1-4	CASIIEGYPLQDEKLFF	TGTGCCAGCATAATAGAGGGATACCCGCTTCAGGATGAAAAACTGTTTTTT
NA	TRBV24-1	TRBD1	TRBJ1-2	CATSGRTGDYGYTF	TGTGCCACCAGTGGTCGGACAGGGGACTATGGCTACACCTTC
NA	TRBV7-9	TRBD2	TRBJ2-2	CASSLLRGAFTGELFF	TGTGCCAGCAGCTTACTGCGGGGGGCATTCACCGGGGAGCTGTTTTTT
NA	TRBV7-3	TRBD1	TRBJ2-1	CASSPKGVGTGHIYEQFF	TGTGCCAGCAGCCCCAAAGGAGTGGGGACAGGGCATATATATGAGCAGTTCTTC
NA	TRBV27	NA	TRBJ1-2	CASSARVGYGYTF	TGTGCCAGCAGTGCCAGGGTTGGCTATGGCTACACCTTC
NA	TRBV4-3	NA	TRBJ1-3	CASSLLGGVSGNTIYF	TGCGCCAGCAGTCTCTTGGGCGGCGTCTCTGGAAACACCATATATTTT
NA	TRBV5-1	TRBD1	TRBJ2-7	CASSGGQGAYEQYF	TGCGCCAGCAGCGGCGGACAGGGCGCCTACGAGCAGTACTTC
NA	TRBV10-1	TRBD1	TRBJ2-2	CASSFGQGNTGELFF	TGCGCCAGCAGCTTCGGACAGGGGAACACCGGGGAGCTGTTTTTT
once	TRBV28	TRBD2	TRBJ2-7	CASTPGGGGPFEQYF	TGTGCCAGCACCCCGGGCGGGGGGGGGCCTTTCGAGCAGTACTTC
NA	TRBV28	NA	TRBJ1-1	CASSITGHGKGWTEAFF	TGTGCCAGCAGTATTACGGGACACGGGAAAGGATGGACTGAAGCTTTCTTT
NA	TRBV11-2	NA	TRBJ1-1	CASSPRRQDGLEAFF	TGTGCCAGCAGCCCCCGAAGGCAGGACGGCCTTGAAGCTTTCTTT
NA	TRBV6-5	NA	TRBJ2-7	CASTLFPGQAYEQYF	TGTGCCAGCACCCTCTTTCCCGGCCAAGCCTACGAGCAGTACTTC
NA	TRBV5-1	NA	TRBJ2-2	CASRVFREAGGELFF	TGCGCCAGCAGAGTTTTCAGGGAGGCTGGCGGGGAGCTGTTTTTT
NA	TRBV11-3	NA	TRBJ2-3	CASSWGSSTDTQYF	TGTGCCAGCAGCTGGGGTTCTAGCACAGATACGCAGTATTTT
NA	TRBV7-2	NA	TRBJ1-2	CASSTTRAHYGYTF	TGTGCCAGCAGCACGACACGGGCTCACTATGGCTACACCTTC
NA	TRBV20-1	NA	TRBJ1-2	CSASIHRGYGYTF	TGCAGTGCTAGTATCCACCGGGGCTATGGCTACACCTTC
NA	TRBV28	TRBD1	TRBJ2-7	CASSRTGGLSSSYEQYF	TGTGCCAGCAGTCGGACAGGGGGATTATCAAGCTCCTACGAGCAGTACTTC
NA	TRBV10-3	NA	TRBJ1-6	CAIRGQENSPLHF	TGTGCCATCAGGGGTCAGGAAAATTCACCCCTCCACTTT
NA	TRBV11-2	NA	TRBJ2-1	CASSLVNGGEQFF	TGTGCCAGCAGCTTAGTCAACGGGGGAGAGCAGTTCTTC
NA	TRBV19	TRBD1	TRBJ1-1	CASSMDRANTEAFF	TGTGCCAGTAGTATGGACAGGGCGAACACTGAAGCTTTCTTT
NA	TRBV24-1	NA	TRBJ2-1	CATAPFSGSYNEQFF	TGTGCCACCGCTCCCTTTAGCGGCTCCTACAATGAGCAGTTCTTC
NA	TRBV15	NA	TRBJ2-2	CATSRVDRNTGELFF	TGTGCCACCAGCAGAGTTGACAGGAACACCGGGGAGCTGTTTTTT
NA	TRBV5-4	TRBD2	TRBJ2-5	CATRERGGIETQYF	TGTGCCACCAGGGAGCGGGGGGGTATAGAGACCCAGTACTTC
once	TRBV6-5	TRBD1	TRBJ2-7	CASTSGGYEQYF	TGTGCCAGCACCTCAGGGGGTTACGAGCAGTACTTC
NA	TRBV19	NA	TRBJ1-5	CASRKISNQPQHF	TGTGCCAGTAGAAAGATTAGCAATCAGCCCCAGCATTTT
NA	TRBV6-2/TRBV6-3	TRBD2	TRBJ2-3	CASSVLSSGGATDTQYF	TGTGCCAGCAGTGTACTTTCAAGCGGGGGGGCGACAGATACGCAGTATTTT
NA	TRBV18	NA	TRBJ1-5	CASSRNVEQPQHF	TGTGCCAGCTCAAGGAACGTGGAACAGCCCCAGCATTTT
NA	TRBV7-2	NA	TRBJ1-2	CASSLTLYGYTF	TGTGCCAGCAGCCTTACTCTGTATGGCTACACCTTC
NA	TRBV6-1	NA	TRBJ1-6	CASSETFDTRPLHF	TGTGCCAGCAGTGAAACTTTCGACACCCGCCCCCTCCACTTT
NA	TRBV9	NA	TRBJ1-6	CASSSDSTGRNSPLHF	TGTGCCAGCAGCTCTGACTCCACAGGGAGGAATTCACCCCTCCACTTT
few	TRBV4-2	NA	TRBJ2-5	CASSQEVEGGPETQYF	TGTGCCAGCAGCCAAGAAGTGGAGGGGGGGCCAGAGACCCAGTACTTC
NA	TRBV28	NA	TRBJ2-1	CASSLSGSYNEQFF	TGTGCCAGCAGTTTATCCGGTTCCTACAATGAGCAGTTCTTC
NA	TRBV19	TRBD1	TRBJ1-5	CASSGTTGVGQPQHF	TGTGCCAGTAGTGGGACCACAGGGGTGGGACAGCCCCAGCATTTT
NA	TRBV6-4	NA	TRBJ1-5	CASSEGSNQPQHF	TGTGCCAGCAGTGAGGGTAGCAATCAGCCCCAGCATTTT
NA	TRBV7-2	TRBD1	TRBJ2-6	CASSSDRGANVLTF	TGTGCCAGCAGCTCGGACAGGGGGGCCAACGTCCTGACTTTC
NA	TRBV3-1/TRBV3-2	NA	TRBJ1-2	CASSQPKQGPGYTF	TGTGCCAGCAGCCAACCGAAACAGGGACCTGGCTACACCTTC
many	TRBV2	TRBD1	TRBJ2-7	CASSEEGWDRRLSYEQYF	TGTGCCAGCAGTGAAGAGGGGTGGGACAGGCGCCTCTCCTACGAGCAGTACTTC
NA	TRBV19	NA	TRBJ1-2	CASSPGPGLQLNYGYTF	TGTGCCAGTAGCCCTGGTCCAGGACTCCAGCTAAACTATGGCTACACCTTC
NA	TRBV7-8	TRBD1	TRBJ1-4	CASSLYTGTVNEKLFF	TGTGCCAGCAGCTTATATACCGGGACAGTTAATGAAAAACTGTTTTTT
NA	TRBV15	NA	TRBJ1-1	CATSRGEGGHTEAFF	TGTGCCACCAGCAGAGGGGAGGGAGGGCACACTGAAGCTTTCTTT
NA	TRBV28	TRBD1	TRBJ1-3	CASSWTGYKGNTIYF	TGTGCCAGCAGTTGGACAGGGTACAAAGGAAACACCATATATTTT
once	TRBV4-3	TRBD1	TRBJ2-7	CASSQEAGTGEHEQYF	TGCGCCAGCAGCCAGGAAGCCGGGACAGGGGAACACGAGCAGTACTTC
many	TRBV5-4	TRBD1	TRBJ2-2	CASRRDRVVGTGELFF	TGTGCCAGCAGACGGGACAGGGTGGTAGGGACCGGGGAGCTGTTTTTT
NA	TRBV19	TRBD1	TRBJ1-5	CASSIGQGVGQPQHF	TGTGCCAGTAGTATAGGGCAGGGGGTCGGGCAGCCCCAGCATTTT
NA	TRBV10-2	NA	TRBJ1-2	CASSGGPYDYGYTF	TGCGCCAGCAGTGGTGGGCCTTACGACTATGGCTACACCTTC
once	TRBV5-4	TRBD1	TRBJ1-4	CASSLMTGSNEKLFF	TGTGCCAGCAGCCTGATGACAGGGTCTAATGAAAAACTGTTTTTT
once	TRBV27	NA	TRBJ2-3	CASSLGGTVTDTQYF	TGTGCCAGCAGTTTAGGGGGGACCGTCACAGATACGCAGTATTTT
NA	TRBV5-8	TRBD2	TRBJ2-3	CASSLGLAGDTDTQYF	TGTGCCAGCAGCTTGGGACTAGCGGGGGACACAGATACGCAGTATTTT
NA	TRBV5-4	TRBD1	TRBJ1-6	CASSLGTGRYNSPLHF	TGTGCCAGCAGCTTGGGGACAGGGCGATATAATTCACCCCTCCACTTT
few	TRBV6-5	NA	TRBJ1-3	CASSESLGIYF	TGTGCCAGCAGCGAGTCCCTGGGGATATATTTT
NA	TRBV24-1	TRBD1	TRBJ1-2	CATSDSGQGSGYTF	TGTGCCACCAGTGATTCGGGACAGGGCTCTGGCTACACCTTC